This paragraph reports one T cell receptor beta chain. Its antigen is as yet unknown. This sample was taken from a study of T cell responses to AZD1222 COVID-19 vaccine. Trimming removed 1 base from V and 1 base from J, with 10 bases in between. CDR1 MNHEY and CDR2 SVGAGI come from the germline V gene. This CDR3 is built from 15 residues. Some clones are missing from TCRdb's copy, which holds only in-frame ones; the method was immunoSEQ multiplex PCR. The sample shows 95,000 to 100,000 clones, 84% of them seen only once. Overall study findings and caveats: It should be noted that donors were predominantly white British and more often female, and clonal diversity was possibly underestimated. Spike-spanning, vaccine-associated CD4 TCRs were dominant at 160-218 and 743-854. Within unmutated variant regions lay the reported targets of nearly half of spike-specific TCRs.

This TCR derives from an adult who received the AZD1222 COVID-19 vaccine. The chain uses TRBV6-5 and TRBJ2-5; tentatively, D is TRBD1 (6 bases). The specimen comprised peripheral blood, sampled 28 days after the second AZD1222 dose. CDR3 in DNA: TGTGCCAGCAGTTACTTCGGGACACTCCAAGAGACCCAGTACTTC. This gives the protein CASSYFGTLQETQYF.